Following are 26 T cell receptor beta chains from one sample sequenced in a study of cytomegalovirus exposure and HLA in healthy donors. Amplification used 60 Vbeta primers and 13 Jbeta primers. Sequencing was performed with immunoSEQ multiplex PCR; in TCRdb, only in-frame clones are kept and a portion is missing. Here the sample spans about 120,000 clones, roughly 80% being singletons. The sample was PBMCs. These receptors were collected from a man younger than 35 in good health and CMV-seropositive.

This clone was counted a single time. This chain connects TRBV2 to TRBJ1-3; tentatively, D is TRBD1 (6 bases). V was pared by 4 bases and J by 4 bases, with 23 bases between. The CDR3 has 18 amino acids. Germline V gene sequence: CDR1 SNHLY, CDR2 FYNNEI. CDR3 in amino acids: CASSATSGGAQIGNTIYF. As DNA, the CDR3 is TGTGCCAGCAGTGCAACGTCTGGGGGGGCGCAGATAGGAAACACCATATATTTT.

The rearrangement uses TRBV7-2 and TRBJ2-1; the D gene is possibly TRBD1 (5 bases). This CDR3 has 15 residues. CDR1 and CDR2 from the germline V gene are SGHTA and FQGNSA. Trimming stripped 1 base from V and 2 bases from J, with 9 bases between. The CDR3 region is CASSLDRRTYNEQFF. In nucleotides, the CDR3 is TGTGCCAGCAGCTTAGACAGGCGAACCTACAATGAGCAGTTCTTC.

V gene TRBV18 combines with J gene TRBJ2-6, with 9 nucleotides matching TRBD1. Losses at the gene ends were 1 base for V and 0 bases for J; bases not matched to a gene: 4. The CDR3 covers 18 residues. From germline, CDR1 is KGHSH and CDR2 LQKENI. The CDR3 is CASSPLGTGSSGANVLTF. The DNA for the CDR3 is TGTGCCAGCTCACCACTAGGGACAGGGAGCTCTGGGGCCAACGTCCTGACTTTC.

This clone was seen a handful of times. The chain recombines TRBV27 with TRBJ2-1; a weak D match, TRBD1 (5 bases). Trimming shortened V by 0 bases and J by 9 bases, and 9 bases separated the two germline ends. This CDR3 spans 13 amino acids. Germline assignment: CDR1 MNHEY and CDR2 SMNVEV (reference sequence). The CDR3 loop is CASSLSPDTEQFF. The CDR3, as DNA: TGTGCCAGCAGTTTATCCCCGGACACTGAGCAGTTCTTC.

The V gene is TRBV15, the J gene TRBJ1-2, with 9 positions matching TRBD1. Germline CDR1 LNHNV, CDR2 YYDKDF (reference sequence). V gave up 8 bases and J gave up 2 bases; unmatched junction bases: 12. CDR3 size: 16 residues. CDR3 sequence reads: CATSLAGQGFNYGYTF. The CDR3 DNA reads TGTGCCACCTCTTTAGCGGGACAGGGTTTCAACTATGGCTACACCTTC.

This sequence joins TRBV2 and TRBJ2-5, with 8 positions matching TRBD2. CDR3 length: 15 amino acids. With V trimmed by 4 bases and J by 1 base, 5 bases remained unmatched. Per the germline V gene, CDR1 is SNHLY and CDR2 is FYNNEI. The CDR3 here is CASSVLAGFQETQYF. DNA of the CDR3: TGTGCCAGCAGTGTCTTAGCGGGATTCCAAGAGACCCAGTACTTC.

The chain couples TRBV7-8 to TRBJ2-3; TRBD1 agrees at 8 bases. The germline gives CDR1 SGHVS, CDR2 FQNEAQ. This CDR3 region has 15 residues. Unmatched junction bases numbered 5, after V lost 6 bases and J lost 0 bases. The CDR3: CASRTGDPSTDTQYF. CDR3 sequence (DNA): TGTGCCAGCAGGACAGGGGACCCTAGCACAGATACGCAGTATTTT.

J is TRBJ1-5 and V is TRBV6-5; D ambiguous. In germline, CDR1 is MNHEY, CDR2 SVGAGI. Trimming took off 5 bases at V and 0 bases at J, with 8 bases between the two ends. The CDR3 contains 14 residues. The CDR3 spells CASSPEHSNQPQHF. CDR3 bases: TGTGCCAGCAGTCCTGAGCATAGCAATCAGCCCCAGCATTTT.

The chain uses TRBV7-9 and TRBJ2-1, with TRBD1 matching over 8 bases. CDR3 length: 16 residues. V was pared by 5 bases and J by 9 bases, with 15 bases of the junction left unmatched. Germline-derived CDR1 and CDR2 are SEHNR and FQNEAQ (reference sequence). The CDR3 is CASSPTPGQASREQFF. The CDR3 bases are TGTGCCAGCAGCCCGACACCGGGACAGGCTTCGCGTGAGCAGTTCTTC.

This clone has just one count. The junction differs from germline at one of its ends, possibly a read error. This chain connects TRBV6-6 to TRBJ2-7; possible D gene TRBD1, 5 bases. Germline assignment: CDR1 MNHNY and CDR2 SVGAGI (reference sequence). The CDR3 sequence is 13 residues long. The CDR3 sequence is CASRIAGNYERYF. The DNA for the CDR3 is TGTGCCAGCCGGATTGCAGGGAACTACGAGCGGTACTTC.

This clone was recorded once. The V gene is TRBV2, the J gene TRBJ2-2, with D perhaps TRBD1 (5 bases). The CDR3 loop spans 13 amino acids. The V and J ends lost 6 bases and 5 bases respectively, with 10 bases between them. Germline CDR1 reads SNHLY; CDR2 reads FYNNEI. The CDR3 is CASREQETGELFF. DNA of the CDR3: TGTGCCAGCAGGGAACAGGAAACCGGGGAGCTGTTTTTT.

The chain links TRBV7-2 to TRBJ1-1, with TRBD1 matching 8 bases. There are 15 residues in the CDR3. Germline V gene sequence: CDR1 SGHTA, CDR2 FQGNSA. After removal of 1 base from V and 4 bases from J, the junction contained 5 bases not matched to a gene. The CDR3 is CASSLVAGGSTEAFF. For the CDR3, the DNA is TGTGCCAGCAGCTTAGTTGCAGGGGGCAGCACTGAAGCTTTCTTT. The full variable domain, with the rest looked up from reference TRBV7-2 and TRBJ1-1, is GAGVSQSPSNKVTEKGKDVELRCDPISGHTALYWYRQSLGQGLEFLIYFQGNSAPDKSGLPSDRFSAERTGGSVSTLTIQRTQQEDSAVYLCASSLVAGGSTEAFFGQGTRLTVV.

The chain uses TRBV5-1 and TRBJ2-5; 7 bases fit TRBD1. The end of the DNA aligns better with TRBJ2-7, so the J call may be wrong. The germline V gene encodes CDR1 SGHRS and CDR2 YFSETQ. The CDR3 extends over 14 amino acids. The CDR3 bases are TGCGCCAGCAGTACGACAGGGACCCTCTACGAGCAGTACTTC. This encodes CASSTTGTLYEQYF.

This clone was seen a handful of times. The chain recombines TRBV2 with TRBJ1-1, with D tentatively TRBD1 (5 bases). Germline lookup yields CDR1 SNHLY and CDR2 FYNNEI. The V gene lost 6 bases and the J gene lost 1 base, with 15 bases spanning the gap. This CDR3 has 15 amino acids. The chain's CDR3 is CASRRSTAANTEAFF. The CDR3 bases are TGTGCCAGCAGGCGGTCGACAGCCGCGAACACTGAAGCTTTCTTT.

Only one count was recorded for this clone. The chain employs TRBV15 and TRBJ2-3; 13 bases are shared with TRBD2. CDR1 LNHNV and CDR2 YYDKDF come from the germline V gene (reference sequence). The CDR3 runs 16 residues. The J segment lost 2 bases and the V segment lost 3 bases, leaving 2 bases of the junction unmatched. DNA for the CDR3: TGTGCCACCAGCAGGGGACTAGCGGGGCTCACAGATACGCAGTATTTT. This sequence encodes CATSRGLAGLTDTQYF. The full variable domain, with the rest looked up from reference TRBV15 and TRBJ2-3, is DAMVIQNPRYQVTQFGKPVTLSCSQTLNHNVMYWYQQKSSQAPKLLFHYYDKDFNNEADTPDNFQSRRPNTSFCFLDIRSPGLGDTAMYLCATSRGLAGLTDTQYFGPGTRLTVL.

The chain's CDR3 is CASRSSWARNTEAFF. The DNA of the CDR3 is TGTGCCAGCAGGTCCTCGTGGGCCCGGAACACTGAAGCTTTCTTT. The J gene is TRBJ1-1, the V gene TRBV11-2; D remains ambiguous. Trimming stripped 6 bases from V and 1 base from J, with 15 bases between. Germline V gives CDR1 SGHAT, CDR2 FQNNGV. The CDR3 runs 15 residues.

J is TRBJ2-7 and V is TRBV11-2; tentative D call: TRBD2 (5 bases). V was clipped by 7 bases and J by 3 bases, with 16 bases between them. The CDR3 spans 14 residues. Per germline, CDR1 SGHAT and CDR2 FQNNGV. CDR3 sequence reads: CASTQSIGDYEQYF. DNA for the CDR3: TGTGCCAGCACCCAGTCAATCGGGGACTACGAGCAGTACTTC. The whole variable domain, filled in from reference TRBV11-2 and TRBJ2-7, reads EAGVAQSPRYKIIEKRQSVAFWCNPISGHATLYWYQQILGQGPKLLIQFQNNGVVDDSQLPKDRFSAERLKGVDSTLKIQPAKLEDSAVYLCASTQSIGDYEQYFGPGTRLTVT.

J is TRBJ2-7 and V is TRBV10-3; 11 bases match TRBD2. Germline assignment: CDR1 ENHRY and CDR2 SYGVKD. This CDR3 is 13 amino acids long. Trimming took 2 bases from V and 10 from J; bases not matched to a gene: 4. The CDR3 is CAISEVLAGDQYF. The DNA for the CDR3 is TGTGCCATCAGTGAGGTACTAGCGGGAGATCAGTACTTC.

This clone has only a few counts. The chain has TRBV15 and TRBJ1-2, with TRBD1 as a possible D gene (5 bases). V lost 0 bases and J lost 4, with 15 bases in between. The length of the CDR3 is 16 residues. Germline V lookup: CDR1 LNHNV, CDR2 YYDKDF (reference sequence). CDR3 sequence reads: CATSRDMTAVVYGYTF. CDR3 DNA sequence: TGTGCCACCAGCAGAGATATGACAGCCGTCGTCTATGGCTACACCTTC.

This clone was detected a few times. V and J are TRBV19 and TRBJ1-2, with 11 bases aligning to TRBD1. CDR1 is LNHDA, CDR2 SQIVND, per germline (reference sequence). J lost 1 base, V lost 4 bases, and 14 bases had no gene match. The CDR3 is made up of 19 amino acids. Here the CDR3 DNA reads TGTGCCAGTAGTACATGGACAGGGGGCCGACCAACCCATAACTATGGCTACACCTTC. Translated: CASSTWTGGRPTHNYGYTF.

The gene calls are TRBV6-1 and TRBJ2-1; 12 bases map to TRBD2. Germline assignment: CDR1 MNHNS and CDR2 SASEGT. V gave up 2 bases and J gave up 9 bases; unmatched junction bases: 2. CDR3 length equals 14 residues. For the CDR3, the DNA is TGTGCCAGCAGTGAACTAGCGGGGGGGCTTGAGCAGTTCTTC. Its translation: CASSELAGGLEQFF.

V gene TRBV7-9 combines with J gene TRBJ1-2; possible D gene TRBD1, 5 bases. Germline lookup yields CDR1 SEHNR and CDR2 FQNEAQ (reference sequence). Deletions cut 0 bases from V and 5 bases from J, with 16 bases between. This CDR3 has 16 amino acids. The CDR3 region is CASSLAEFTGGYGYTF. CDR3 bases: TGTGCCAGCAGCTTAGCAGAATTTACAGGTGGATATGGCTACACCTTC. The full variable domain, with the rest looked up from reference TRBV7-9 and TRBJ1-2, is DTGVSQNPRHKITKRGQNVTFRCDPISEHNRLYWYRQTLGQGPEFLTYFQNEAQLEKSRLLSDRFSAERPKGSFSTLEIQRTEQGDSAMYLCASSLAEFTGGYGYTFGSGTRLTVV.

The rearrangement links TRBV30 to TRBJ2-7, with 8 bases that match TRBD2. The V segment lost 1 base and the J segment 2 bases; nucleotides outside the gene matches: 1. Germline V gene data show CDR1 as GTSNPN and CDR2 as SVGIG (reference sequence). The CDR3 sequence is 13 residues long. The CDR3 DNA follows: TGTGCCTGGAGTGCGGGGGGGCCCTACGAGCAGTACTTC. Translating it yields CAWSAGGPYEQYF.

This clone has only one observation. The rearrangement links TRBV5-1 to TRBJ2-3, with D maybe TRBD1 (5 bases). CDR1 is SGHRS, CDR2 YFSETQ, per germline. The V gene lost 0 bases and the J gene lost 0 bases, with 5 bases spanning the gap. This CDR3 is built from 14 residues. The CDR3 loop reads CASSLGGSTDTQYF. The CDR3 DNA sequence: TGCGCCAGCAGCTTGGGGGGCAGCACAGATACGCAGTATTTT. Complete variable domain (other parts from reference TRBV5-1 and TRBJ2-3): KAGVTQTPRYLIKTRGQQVTLSCSPISGHRSVSWYQQTPGQGLQFLFEYFSETQRNKGNFPGRFSGRQFSNSRSEMNVSTLELGDSALYLCASSLGGSTDTQYFGPGTRLTVL.

This clone has a handful of counts. The gene calls are TRBV30 and TRBJ2-7; TRBD2 matches at 11 bases. Trimming at V came to 4 bases and at J to 6 bases, leaving 11 bases not matched to a gene. The CDR3 extends over 15 amino acids. Germline CDR1 reads GTSNPN; CDR2 reads SVGIG (reference sequence). CDR3 sequence: CAWTALAGGISEQYF. CDR3 nucleotide sequence: TGTGCCTGGACCGCCCTAGCGGGAGGAATTTCCGAGCAGTACTTC. The full variable domain, rest sourced from reference TRBV30 and TRBJ2-7, is SQTIHQWPATLVQPVGSPLSLECTVEGTSNPNLYWYRQAAGRGLQLLFYSVGIGQISSEVPQNLSASRPQDRQFILSSKKLLLSDSGFYLCAWTALAGGISEQYFGPGTRLTVT.

In this sample, this clone turned up once. The chain links TRBV7-6 to TRBJ2-3; a possible D gene is TRBD2 (6 bases). The CDR3 runs to 15 residues. V gave up 5 bases and J gave up 3 bases, with 15 bases separating them. Per the germline V gene, CDR1 is SGHVS and CDR2 is FNYEAQ. CDR3 sequence: CASSPAERVTDTQYF. The CDR3 nucleotides are TGTGCCAGCAGCCCCGCTGAGCGGGTGACAGATACGCAGTATTTT.